This is a list of T cell receptor beta chains from one sample in a study of blood T cell repertoires in COVID-19. TCRdb's table, derived via immunoSEQ multiplex PCR, lists solely in-frame clones and lacks some. The sample gives around 340,000 clones, 65% to 85% of which show up once; about 3% is in the top ten. The sequenced sample consisted of peripheral blood. The source is a man between 25 and 39 years old with active or convalescent COVID-19. CDR3s include the opening cysteine and the closing phenylalanine or tryptophan. Fields, in order: D gene, J gene, clone size, V gene, CDR3 protein, CDR3 DNA. D genes are given only for firm matches. The size entry is marked missing in some rows and otherwise reads once, few, many or a size class.

D gene: TRBD2; J gene: TRBJ2-7; clone size: .; V gene: TRBV7-9; CDR3 protein: CASSSPLAETPYEQYF; CDR3 DNA: TGTGCCAGCAGTTCCCCACTAGCGGAGACCCCCTACGAGCAGTACTTC
D gene: .; J gene: TRBJ2-7; clone size: .; V gene: TRBV11-3; CDR3 protein: CASSLEAGSSYEQYF; CDR3 DNA: TGTGCCAGCAGCTTAGAGGCGGGTAGCTCCTACGAGCAGTACTTC
D gene: TRBD2; J gene: TRBJ2-7; clone size: .; V gene: TRBV27; CDR3 protein: CASSSSGVREQYF; CDR3 DNA: TGTGCCAGCAGTTCTAGCGGGGTTCGCGAGCAGTACTTC
D gene: .; J gene: TRBJ1-4; clone size: .; V gene: TRBV6-6; CDR3 protein: CASSGLQPMEKLFF; CDR3 DNA: TGTGCCAGCAGTGGTTTACAGCCGATGGAAAAACTGTTTTTT
D gene: .; J gene: TRBJ2-2; clone size: few; V gene: TRBV27; CDR3 protein: CASSYRVGTGELFF; CDR3 DNA: TGTGCCAGCAGCTACAGGGTCGGGACCGGGGAGCTGTTTTTT
D gene: .; J gene: TRBJ2-1; clone size: .; V gene: TRBV6-5; CDR3 protein: CAATEGASYNEQFF; CDR3 DNA: TGTGCCGCGACGGAGGGGGCCTCCTACAATGAGCAGTTCTTC
D gene: TRBD1; J gene: TRBJ2-7; clone size: .; V gene: TRBV2; CDR3 protein: CASSDRTGGYEQYF; CDR3 DNA: TGTGCCAGCAGTGACCGGACAGGGGGCTACGAGCAGTACTTC
D gene: TRBD1; J gene: TRBJ2-3; clone size: .; V gene: TRBV7-9; CDR3 protein: CASSSGQGVVDTQYF; CDR3 DNA: TGTGCCAGCAGCTCTGGACAGGGTGTCGTGGATACGCAGTATTTT
D gene: TRBD1; J gene: TRBJ1-6; clone size: few; V gene: TRBV25-1; CDR3 protein: CASSVRGRGLHF; CDR3 DNA: TGTGCCAGCAGTGTCAGGGGGCGGGGCCTCCACTTT
D gene: .; J gene: TRBJ1-2; clone size: .; V gene: TRBV29-1; CDR3 protein: CSDRDINYGYTF; CDR3 DNA: TGCAGCGACCGGGACATTAACTATGGCTACACCTTC
D gene: .; J gene: TRBJ1-5; clone size: few; V gene: TRBV4-2; CDR3 protein: CASSQVGSADIGQPQHF; CDR3 DNA: TGTGCCAGCAGCCAAGTCGGTTCTGCAGACATTGGCCAGCCCCAGCATTTT